The rows below give T cell receptor beta chains drawn from one sample of a study of blood T cell repertoires in COVID-19. The repertoire was sequenced with immunoSEQ multiplex PCR; TCRdb's copy has only in-frame clones and lacks some. The sample has about 150,000 clones; roughly 87% are singletons. The source material was peripheral blood. The receptors here all came from a human donor in a cohort sampled during active COVID-19. CDR3s include the opening cysteine and the closing phenylalanine or tryptophan. The order of the fields is clone size, D gene, J gene, V gene, CDR3 DNA, CDR3 protein. The D gene is left open where the match is weak. Expanded clones are given a class, and other clones once, few, many or no size at all.

clone_size: -
d_call: TRBD1
j_call: TRBJ1-1
v_call: TRBV2
cdr3_nt: TGTGCCAGCAGTGAGACAGGGAGTAAGACTACTGAAGCTTTCTTT
cdr3_aa: CASSETGSKTTEAFF

clone_size: -
d_call: -
j_call: TRBJ1-2
v_call: TRBV29-1
cdr3_nt: TGCAGCGCCGGGGGGTTGGGAGAATACTATGGCTACACCTTC
cdr3_aa: CSAGGLGEYYGYTF

clone_size: -
d_call: TRBD1
j_call: TRBJ1-5
v_call: TRBV24-1
cdr3_nt: TGTGCCACCAGTGAGGGATCAGGGGGCGCTTTTGGTCAGCCCCAGCATTTT
cdr3_aa: CATSEGSGGAFGQPQHF

clone_size: few
d_call: -
j_call: TRBJ2-5
v_call: TRBV9
cdr3_nt: TGTGCCAGCAGCGTAGTCCCGGGGGAGACCCAGTACTTC
cdr3_aa: CASSVVPGETQYF

clone_size: -
d_call: -
j_call: TRBJ2-7
v_call: TRBV11-2
cdr3_nt: TGTGCCAGCAGCTTAGATCGGCAGGACTCCTACGAGCAGTACTTC
cdr3_aa: CASSLDRQDSYEQYF

clone_size: -
d_call: -
j_call: TRBJ1-2
v_call: TRBV4-3
cdr3_nt: TGCGCCAGCAGCCAAGATGCGGGGGCCCTGGGGGGCTACACCTTC
cdr3_aa: CASSQDAGALGGYTF

clone_size: -
d_call: -
j_call: TRBJ1-3
v_call: TRBV6-5
cdr3_nt: TGTGCCAGCAGTTACTCGGGGGGGTCGCTCGGAAACACCATATATTTT
cdr3_aa: CASSYSGGSLGNTIYF

clone_size: -
d_call: -
j_call: TRBJ1-2
v_call: TRBV21-1
cdr3_nt: TGTGCCAGCAGCAATCTCGGGGGGCAAGGCTACACCTTC
cdr3_aa: CASSNLGGQGYTF

clone_size: -
d_call: -
j_call: TRBJ2-7
v_call: TRBV28
cdr3_nt: TGTGCCAGCAGTTTATGGGGAGAAGCGGACGAGCAGTACTTC
cdr3_aa: CASSLWGEADEQYF

clone_size: -
d_call: TRBD1
j_call: TRBJ1-5
v_call: TRBV2
cdr3_nt: TGTGCCAGCAGTGAGGGACAGAGCAATCAGCCCCAGCATTTT
cdr3_aa: CASSEGQSNQPQHF

clone_size: -
d_call: -
j_call: TRBJ1-2
v_call: TRBV6-2/TRBV6-3
cdr3_nt: TGTGCCAGCAGTCAGGGGAGTGGCTACACCTTC
cdr3_aa: CASSQGSGYTF

clone_size: -
d_call: -
j_call: TRBJ2-7
v_call: TRBV20-1
cdr3_nt: TGCAGTGCTAGTCTTAGCTCCTACGAGCAGTACTTC
cdr3_aa: CSASLSSYEQYF

clone_size: few
d_call: TRBD1
j_call: TRBJ2-1
v_call: TRBV7-3
cdr3_nt: TGTGCCAGCAGCCCTTACAGGGGGCATGAGCAGTTCTTC
cdr3_aa: CASSPYRGHEQFF

clone_size: -
d_call: -
j_call: TRBJ1-2
v_call: TRBV12-3/TRBV12-4
cdr3_nt: TGTGCCAGCAGGTCCCGCCGGGAAGGCGGCTACACCTTC
cdr3_aa: CASRSRREGGYTF

clone_size: -
d_call: TRBD1
j_call: TRBJ2-3
v_call: TRBV5-1
cdr3_nt: TGCGCCAGCAGCTTGGAGGACAGGGCGGATACGCAGTATTTT
cdr3_aa: CASSLEDRADTQYF

clone_size: -
d_call: -
j_call: TRBJ1-6
v_call: TRBV11-3
cdr3_nt: TGTGCCAGCAGCTCAGGCTGGGAGGATTCACCCCTCCACTTT
cdr3_aa: CASSSGWEDSPLHF

clone_size: -
d_call: TRBD2
j_call: TRBJ2-1
v_call: TRBV7-9
cdr3_nt: TGTGCCAGCAGCTTAGTTAGCGGGGGGTACAATGAGCAGTTCTTC
cdr3_aa: CASSLVSGGYNEQFF

clone_size: -
d_call: TRBD2
j_call: TRBJ2-1
v_call: TRBV7-2
cdr3_nt: TGTGCCAGCAGCTTATCCCCAGCGGGAGGGCAGAATGAGCAGTTCTTC
cdr3_aa: CASSLSPAGGQNEQFF

clone_size: -
d_call: -
j_call: TRBJ2-7
v_call: TRBV5-6
cdr3_nt: TGTGCCAGCAGCTTGGGACCGCGTCGGGGCTCCTACGAGCAGTACTTC
cdr3_aa: CASSLGPRRGSYEQYF

clone_size: -
d_call: TRBD2
j_call: TRBJ2-5
v_call: TRBV3-1/TRBV3-2
cdr3_nt: TGTGCCAGCAGCCACCTAGCGGGGGAATTGCAAGAGACCCAGTACTTC
cdr3_aa: CASSHLAGELQETQYF

clone_size: -
d_call: TRBD2
j_call: TRBJ2-3
v_call: TRBV9
cdr3_nt: TGTGCCAGCAGCGTAGGAGCGGGGATGACAGATACGCAGTATTTT
cdr3_aa: CASSVGAGMTDTQYF

clone_size: -
d_call: -
j_call: TRBJ1-4
v_call: TRBV28
cdr3_nt: TGTGCCAGCAGTCCTTTTAATGAAAAACTGTTTTTT
cdr3_aa: CASSPFNEKLFF

clone_size: -
d_call: -
j_call: TRBJ1-2
v_call: TRBV9
cdr3_nt: TGTGCCAGCAGCGCGCGTGGGGCGACAGGACGAGAAGGCTACACCTTC
cdr3_aa: CASSARGATGREGYTF

clone_size: -
d_call: -
j_call: TRBJ2-6
v_call: TRBV7-6
cdr3_nt: TGTGCCAGCAGCTCGACAGGCGGCGGGGCCAACGTCCTGACTTTC
cdr3_aa: CASSSTGGGANVLTF

clone_size: -
d_call: -
j_call: TRBJ2-7
v_call: TRBV14
cdr3_nt: TGTGCCAGCAGCCAACACGACAGCTTAGCCTACGAGCAGTACTTC
cdr3_aa: CASSQHDSLAYEQYF

clone_size: -
d_call: TRBD1
j_call: TRBJ1-4
v_call: TRBV4-3
cdr3_nt: TGCGCCAGCAGCCAAGATACAGGGGAAACTAATGAAAAACTGTTTTTT
cdr3_aa: CASSQDTGETNEKLFF

clone_size: -
d_call: TRBD1
j_call: TRBJ1-1
v_call: TRBV2
cdr3_nt: TGTGCCAGCAGTCCCCAGGGGGGTAGGGCTGAAGCTTTCTTT
cdr3_aa: CASSPQGGRAEAFF

clone_size: -
d_call: -
j_call: TRBJ2-3
v_call: TRBV6-5
cdr3_nt: TGTGCCAGCAGGAGAGGAGTTTTAGATACGCAGTATTTT
cdr3_aa: CASRRGVLDTQYF

clone_size: -
d_call: -
j_call: TRBJ1-1
v_call: TRBV5-8
cdr3_nt: TGTGCCAGCAGCCTCGCCAGGAACACTGAAGCTTTCTTT
cdr3_aa: CASSLARNTEAFF

clone_size: -
d_call: TRBD2
j_call: TRBJ2-7
v_call: TRBV6-8
cdr3_nt: TGTGCCGGCAGGGAGGGCTCATCCACCGAGCAGTACTTC
cdr3_aa: CAGREGSSTEQYF

clone_size: -
d_call: TRBD2
j_call: TRBJ2-1
v_call: TRBV11-3
cdr3_nt: TGTGCCAGCAGCGCGGGGACTAGCGGGACGTTTGAGGATGAGCAGTTCTTC
cdr3_aa: CASSAGTSGTFEDEQFF

clone_size: few
d_call: TRBD2
j_call: TRBJ2-7
v_call: TRBV7-8
cdr3_nt: TGTGCCAGCAGCTTAGGGTGGACTAGCTACGAGCAGTACTTC
cdr3_aa: CASSLGWTSYEQYF

clone_size: -
d_call: TRBD2
j_call: TRBJ2-1
v_call: TRBV6-5
cdr3_nt: TGTGCCAGCAGCAGTCCTAGCGGGAGGGATAATGAGCAGTTCTTC
cdr3_aa: CASSSPSGRDNEQFF

clone_size: once
d_call: -
j_call: TRBJ1-4
v_call: TRBV10-3
cdr3_nt: TGTGCCATCAGTGAGTCGCGGGGGGCGGCTGATGAAAAACTGTTTTTT
cdr3_aa: CAISESRGAADEKLFF

clone_size: -
d_call: TRBD1
j_call: TRBJ2-7
v_call: TRBV27
cdr3_nt: TGTGCCAGCAGTCTTCCGGGACAGGGGCTCCACGAGCAGTACTTC
cdr3_aa: CASSLPGQGLHEQYF

clone_size: -
d_call: -
j_call: TRBJ1-5
v_call: TRBV29-1
cdr3_nt: TGCAGCGTTGCCATGAACATGGAGGGTCAGCCCCAGCATTTT
cdr3_aa: CSVAMNMEGQPQHF

clone_size: -
d_call: -
j_call: TRBJ1-5
v_call: TRBV13
cdr3_nt: TGTGCCAGCAGCCTGGGGGGGCATAGCAATCAGCCCCAGCATTTT
cdr3_aa: CASSLGGHSNQPQHF

clone_size: -
d_call: -
j_call: TRBJ2-7
v_call: TRBV18
cdr3_nt: TGTGCCAGCTCACTACAGGGTTCCCACGAGCAGTACTTC
cdr3_aa: CASSLQGSHEQYF

clone_size: -
d_call: -
j_call: TRBJ2-3
v_call: TRBV5-1
cdr3_nt: TGCGCCAGCAGCTTGGAGGCGGCGGCGGACACAGATACGCAGTATTTT
cdr3_aa: CASSLEAAADTDTQYF

clone_size: -
d_call: TRBD1
j_call: TRBJ1-4
v_call: TRBV11-3
cdr3_nt: TGTGCCAGCAGCCCAGGGACAGGGACTAATGAAAAACTGTTTTTT
cdr3_aa: CASSPGTGTNEKLFF

clone_size: -
d_call: TRBD1
j_call: TRBJ1-4
v_call: TRBV19
cdr3_nt: TGTGCCAGTAGCGCTTTGCGACAGGGAGGTGAAAAACTGTTTTTT
cdr3_aa: CASSALRQGGEKLFF

clone_size: -
d_call: -
j_call: TRBJ1-4
v_call: TRBV25-1
cdr3_nt: TGTGCCAGCAGTGCCAGGCAGGGCAGTGAAAAACTGTTTTTT
cdr3_aa: CASSARQGSEKLFF

clone_size: -
d_call: TRBD1
j_call: TRBJ2-3
v_call: TRBV7-3
cdr3_nt: TGTGCCAGCAGCCCCGGGACAGCTCTGGGCACAGATACGCAGTATTTT
cdr3_aa: CASSPGTALGTDTQYF

clone_size: -
d_call: -
j_call: TRBJ1-1
v_call: TRBV7-2
cdr3_nt: TGTGCCAGCAGCTTAACTGGGGGGGTTAGCACTGAAGCTTTCTTT
cdr3_aa: CASSLTGGVSTEAFF

clone_size: -
d_call: TRBD1
j_call: TRBJ1-1
v_call: TRBV14
cdr3_nt: TGTGCCAGCAGCCGGGTGACCCCAGGGGGCTGGTCTGAAGCTTTCTTT
cdr3_aa: CASSRVTPGGWSEAFF

clone_size: -
d_call: TRBD1
j_call: TRBJ2-7
v_call: TRBV7-8
cdr3_nt: TGTGCCAGCGGCGCAAGGGACAGGGATATTTCTCGGGGTTACGAGCAGTACTTC
cdr3_aa: CASGARDRDISRGYEQYF

clone_size: -
d_call: -
j_call: TRBJ2-7
v_call: TRBV11-2
cdr3_nt: TGTGCCAGCAGCTTACCGGGGTCCTACGAGCAGTACTTC
cdr3_aa: CASSLPGSYEQYF

clone_size: once
d_call: TRBD1
j_call: TRBJ1-1
v_call: TRBV15
cdr3_nt: TGTGCCACCAGCAGACGAGGGACAGATGAAGCTTTCTTT
cdr3_aa: CATSRRGTDEAFF

clone_size: -
d_call: -
j_call: TRBJ2-7
v_call: TRBV11-3
cdr3_nt: TGTGCCAGCAGCCCCGGACAAGGCGAGCAGTACTTC
cdr3_aa: CASSPGQGEQYF